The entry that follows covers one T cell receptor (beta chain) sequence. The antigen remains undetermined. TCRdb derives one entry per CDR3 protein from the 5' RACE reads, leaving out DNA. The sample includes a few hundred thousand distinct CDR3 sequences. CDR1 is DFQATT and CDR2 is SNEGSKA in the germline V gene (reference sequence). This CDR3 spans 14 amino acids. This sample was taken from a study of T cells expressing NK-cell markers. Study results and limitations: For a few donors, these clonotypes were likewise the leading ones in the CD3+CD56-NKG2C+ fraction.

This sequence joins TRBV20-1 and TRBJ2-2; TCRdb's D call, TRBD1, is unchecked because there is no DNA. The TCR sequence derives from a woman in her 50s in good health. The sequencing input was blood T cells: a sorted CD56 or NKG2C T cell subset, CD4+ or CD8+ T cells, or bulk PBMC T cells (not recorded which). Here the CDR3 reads CSARPGGRTGELFF.